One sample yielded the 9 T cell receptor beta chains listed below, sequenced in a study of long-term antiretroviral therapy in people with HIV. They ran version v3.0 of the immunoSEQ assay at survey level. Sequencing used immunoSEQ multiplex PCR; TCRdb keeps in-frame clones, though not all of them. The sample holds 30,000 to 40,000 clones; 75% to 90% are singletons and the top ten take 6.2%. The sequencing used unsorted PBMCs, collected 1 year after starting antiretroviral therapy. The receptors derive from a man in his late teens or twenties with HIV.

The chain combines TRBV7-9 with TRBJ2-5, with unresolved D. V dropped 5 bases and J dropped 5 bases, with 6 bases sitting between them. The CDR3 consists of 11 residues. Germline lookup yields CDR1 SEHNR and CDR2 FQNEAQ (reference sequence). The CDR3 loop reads CASSAGETQYF. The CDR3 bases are TGTGCCAGCAGCGCCGGGGAGACCCAGTACTTC.

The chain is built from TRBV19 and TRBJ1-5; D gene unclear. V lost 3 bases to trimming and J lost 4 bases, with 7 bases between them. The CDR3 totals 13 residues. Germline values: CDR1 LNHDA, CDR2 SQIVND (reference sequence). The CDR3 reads CASSIRHNQPQHF. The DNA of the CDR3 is TGTGCCAGTAGTATTCGGCATAATCAGCCCCAGCATTTT.

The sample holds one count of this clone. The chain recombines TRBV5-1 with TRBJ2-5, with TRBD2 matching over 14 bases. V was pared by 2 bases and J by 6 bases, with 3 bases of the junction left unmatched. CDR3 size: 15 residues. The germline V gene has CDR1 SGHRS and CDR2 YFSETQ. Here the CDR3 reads CASSFGTSGRKTQYF. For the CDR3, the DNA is TGCGCCAGCAGCTTCGGGACTAGCGGGAGAAAGACCCAGTACTTC.

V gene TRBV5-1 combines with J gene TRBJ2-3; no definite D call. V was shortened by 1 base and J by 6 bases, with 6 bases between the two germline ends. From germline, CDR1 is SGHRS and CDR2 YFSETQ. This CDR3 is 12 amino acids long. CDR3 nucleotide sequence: TGCGCCAGCAGCTTGAATCGGGATACGCAGTATTTT. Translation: CASSLNRDTQYF.

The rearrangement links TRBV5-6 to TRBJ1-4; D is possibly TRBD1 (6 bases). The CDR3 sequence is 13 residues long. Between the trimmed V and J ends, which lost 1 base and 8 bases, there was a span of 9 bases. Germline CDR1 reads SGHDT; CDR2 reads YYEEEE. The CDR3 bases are TGTGCCAGCAGCTTGCCCGGGACAGAAAAACTGTTTTTT. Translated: CASSLPGTEKLFF.

The DNA of the CDR3 is TGTGCCAGCAGTTTATCGGGGACAGGGTACAATCAGCCCCAGCATTTT. Translation gives CASSLSGTGYNQPQHF. The gene calls are TRBV27 and TRBJ1-5, with 9 bases that match TRBD1. The trim removed 0 bases at V and 3 bases at J, leaving 3 bases unmatched. The CDR3 has 16 residues. The germline CDR1 and CDR2 sequences are MNHEY and SMNVEV (reference sequence).

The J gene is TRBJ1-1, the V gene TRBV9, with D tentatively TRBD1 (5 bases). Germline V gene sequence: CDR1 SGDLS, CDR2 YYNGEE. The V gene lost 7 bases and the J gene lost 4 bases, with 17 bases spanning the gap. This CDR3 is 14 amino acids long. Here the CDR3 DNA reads TGTGCCAGCTCCCCCGGGACCGGGGGCACTGAAGCTTTCTTT. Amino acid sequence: CASSPGTGGTEAFF. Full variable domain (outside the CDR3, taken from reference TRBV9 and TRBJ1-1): DSGVTQTPKHLITATGQRVTLRCSPRSGDLSVYWYQQSLDQGLQFLIQYYNGEERAKGNILERFSAQQFPDLHSELNLSSLELGDSALYFCASSPGTGGTEAFFGQGTRLTVV.

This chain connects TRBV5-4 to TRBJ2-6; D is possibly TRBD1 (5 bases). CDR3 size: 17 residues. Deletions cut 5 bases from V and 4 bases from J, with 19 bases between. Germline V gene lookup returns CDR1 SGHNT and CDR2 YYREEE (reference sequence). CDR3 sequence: CASSMGLVLGGANVLTF. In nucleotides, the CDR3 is TGTGCCAGCAGTATGGGGCTCGTCCTCGGGGGGGCCAACGTCCTGACTTTC.

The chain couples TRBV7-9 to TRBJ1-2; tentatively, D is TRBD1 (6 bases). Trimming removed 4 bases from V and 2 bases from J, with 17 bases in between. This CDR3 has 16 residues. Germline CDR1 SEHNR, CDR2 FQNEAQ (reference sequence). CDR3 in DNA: TGTGCCAGCAGCTCCGTGGGTGGGGGCAGCAACTATGGCTACACCTTC. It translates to CASSSVGGGSNYGYTF. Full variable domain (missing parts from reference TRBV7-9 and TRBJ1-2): DTGVSQNPRHKITKRGQNVTFRCDPISEHNRLYWYRQTLGQGPEFLTYFQNEAQLEKSRLLSDRFSAERPKGSFSTLEIQRTEQGDSAMYLCASSSVGGGSNYGYTFGSGTRLTVV.